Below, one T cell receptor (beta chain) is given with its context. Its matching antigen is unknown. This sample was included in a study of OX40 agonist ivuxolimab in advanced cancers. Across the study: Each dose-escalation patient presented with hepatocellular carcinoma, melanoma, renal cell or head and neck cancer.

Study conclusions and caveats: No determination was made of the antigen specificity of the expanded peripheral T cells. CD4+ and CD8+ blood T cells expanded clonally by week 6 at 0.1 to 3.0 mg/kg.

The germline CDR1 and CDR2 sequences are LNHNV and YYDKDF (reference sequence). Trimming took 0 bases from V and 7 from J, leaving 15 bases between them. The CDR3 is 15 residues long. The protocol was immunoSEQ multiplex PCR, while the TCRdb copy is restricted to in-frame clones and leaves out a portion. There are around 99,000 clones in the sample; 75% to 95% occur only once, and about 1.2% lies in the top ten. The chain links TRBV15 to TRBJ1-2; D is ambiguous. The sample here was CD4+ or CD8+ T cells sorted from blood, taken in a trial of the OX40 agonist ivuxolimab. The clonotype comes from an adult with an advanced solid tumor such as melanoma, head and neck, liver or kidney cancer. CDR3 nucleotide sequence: TGTGCCACCAGCAGAGATAAGGACCCCACTCGTGGCTACACCTTC. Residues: CATSRDKDPTRGYTF.